This entry concerns a single T cell receptor (beta chain). What it binds is not known. This entry comes from a study of OX40 agonist ivuxolimab in advanced cancers. Study summary: Patients in dose escalation had liver, melanoma, kidney or head and neck cancers. Partial responses occurred in Three dose-escalation patients, one with hepatocellular carcinoma and two with cutaneous melanoma. Points from the study as a whole: The investigators did not determine what antigen specificity the expanded peripheral T cells had.

Method: immunoSEQ multiplex PCR; TCRdb's copy keeps in-frame clones and lacks some. Of under 35,000 clones in the sample, 82% were seen once. The origin of this receptor is an adult with an advanced solid tumor such as melanoma, head and neck, liver or kidney cancer. The specimen comprised CD4+ or CD8+ T cells sorted from blood, sampled in a trial of the OX40 agonist ivuxolimab.

CDR3 protein: CASSSQSWGRTYNEQFF. The CDR3 bases are TGTGCCAGCAGTTCCCAGTCCTGGGGTAGAACCTACAATGAGCAGTTCTTC. The rearrangement joins TRBV28 to TRBJ2-1; no reliable D call. The V gene's germline CDR1 is MDHEN and CDR2 SYDVKM. The CDR3 runs 17 residues. V gave up 4 bases and J gave up 2 bases, with 18 bases separating them.